Below are 20 T cell receptor beta chains sequenced from a single sample in a study of T cells in Graves' hyperthyroidism and ophthalmopathy. RNA transcripts were the template for amplifying TCR beta CDR3 regions. A first-round RT-PCR of the TCR CDR3 used the HTBI primer set. TCRdb reprocessed the multiplex PCR reads with MiXCR, giving one entry per CDR3 protein. The repertoire holds hundreds of thousands of distinct CDR3 sequences, with around 13% as singletons. Sequenced sample: blood. The receptor set was obtained from a woman aged 25 to 39 with Graves' hyperthyroidism that later progressed to Graves' ophthalmopathy.

Ten or more counts support this clonotype. The genes are TRBV7-9 and TRBJ1-1; D not certain. This CDR3 spans 14 amino acids. CDR1 and CDR2 (germline): SEHNR, FQNEAQ (reference sequence). Trimming took off 1 base at V and 2 bases at J, with 8 bases between the two ends. CDR3 coding DNA: TGTGCCAGCAGCTTAGTACCGGGAAACACTGAAGCTTTCTTT. Its protein is CASSLVPGNTEAFF.

As for this clonotype: Given a much more abundant clone one base away, this may be a read error. The rearrangement links TRBV6-2 or TRBV6-3 to TRBJ2-1, with 8 bases fitting TRBD2. CDR1 MNHEY and CDR2 SVGEGT come from the germline V gene. The CDR3 is 14 residues long. CDR3 in amino acids: CASLGTRGYNEQLF. The CDR3 nucleotides are TGTGCCAGCCTAGGGACTAGGGGTTACAATGAGCAGCTCTTC.

This clonotype has ten or more counts. The chain employs TRBV13 and TRBJ2-7, with a weak D call TRBD1 (5 bases). CDR3 size: 17 residues. Trimming removed 6 bases at V and 0 bases at J, with 21 bases between. Germline V lookup: CDR1 PRHDT, CDR2 FYEKMQ (reference sequence). The CDR3 region is CASSPRLTVRPSYEQYF. In nucleotides, the CDR3 is TGTGCCAGCAGTCCAAGACTGACAGTGAGACCCTCCTACGAGCAGTACTTC.

There are a few counts of this clonotype. The rearrangement uses TRBV7-9 and TRBJ2-7; D call uncertain. The CDR3 runs 18 residues. The germline V gene encodes CDR1 SEHNR and CDR2 FQNEAQ (reference sequence). Trimming stripped 1 base from V and 2 bases from J, with 21 bases between. CDR3 DNA sequence: TGTGCCAGCAGCTTAGAAGGTTTTTGGTCCCGTGGGACCTACGAGCAGTACTTC. Amino acid sequence: CASSLEGFWSRGTYEQYF.

There are many counts of this clonotype. V is TRBV12-3 or TRBV12-4 and J is TRBJ1-5; D is uncertain. The CDR3 length is 13 residues. Trimming took 5 bases from V and 1 from J, leaving 6 bases between them. The CDR3 region is CASSPGSNQPQHF. Written as DNA, the CDR3 is TGTGCCAGCAGTCCGGGAAGCAATCAGCCCCAGCATTTT.

Ten or more counts support this clonotype. The chain recombines TRBV28 with TRBJ2-3; 8 nucleotides match TRBD2. With V trimmed by 2 bases and J by 0 bases, 7 bases remained unmatched. The CDR3 has 17 residues. Germline V CDR1 and CDR2: MDHEN, SYDVKM. CDR3 bases: TGTGCCAGCAGTTTAGAGGCTAGCGGGTTTAGCACAGATACGCAGTATTTT. Its protein product is CASSLEASGFSTDTQYF.

Comments on this clonotype: The junction does not match germline at one end; this may be a read error. The rearrangement links TRBV20-1 to TRBJ2-7, with a weak D call TRBD2 (6 bases). Germline assignment: CDR1 DFQATT and CDR2 SNEGSKA (reference sequence). The CDR3 loop spans 15 amino acids. The CDR3 DNA reads TGCAGTGCTAGAGATAGCGGAAACCCCTCCTTCGAGCAGTACTTC. Its protein product is CSARDSGNPSFEQYF.

This clonotype was found many times. The chain has TRBV29-1 and TRBJ1-1; weak D call: TRBD1 (6 bases). Germline V gene lookup returns CDR1 SQVTM and CDR2 ANQGSEA. CDR3 size: 12 residues. V was cut by 6 bases and J by 6 bases, with 14 bases left in between. CDR3 bases: TGCAGCGTCCTACAGGGAGTCTCTGAAGCTTTCTTT. Translating it yields CSVLQGVSEAFF.

This clonotype came up many times. This chain joins TRBV27 and TRBJ1-2, with D perhaps matching TRBD1 (5 bases). CDR3 length: 13 amino acids. From germline, CDR1 is MNHEY and CDR2 SMNVEV (reference sequence). V lost 5 bases to trimming and J lost 8 bases, with 15 bases between them. CDR3 DNA: TGTGCCAGCAGTCTCACAGGTTTTGGGGGCTACACCTTC. It encodes CASSLTGFGGYTF.

The sample holds many counts of this clonotype. The CDR3 here is CASSTGTGVGYGYTF. CDR3 DNA sequence: TGTGCCAGCAGTACCGGGACAGGGGTAGGATATGGCTACACCTTC. The chain couples TRBV12-3 or TRBV12-4 to TRBJ1-2; TRBD1 matches at 10 bases. This CDR3 has 15 residues. With V trimmed by 5 bases and J by 5 bases, 8 bases remained unmatched.

Comments on this clonotype: A much larger clone sits a single nucleotide away, making a read error possible. The gene calls are TRBV7-9 and TRBJ1-1, with D possibly TRBD1 on 6 matching bases. V was clipped by 1 base and J by 4 bases, with 13 bases between them. The CDR3 sequence is 15 residues long. Germline-derived CDR1 and CDR2 are SEHNR and FQNEAQ (reference sequence). For the CDR3, the DNA is TGTGCCAGCAGCTTAGGAGGACAGAGGAGCACTGAAGCTTTCTTT. This sequence encodes CASSLGGQRSTEAFF.

The rearrangement joins TRBV3-1 to TRBJ2-5; TRBD2 is a possible D gene (6 bases). CDR1 is LGHDT and CDR2 is YNNKEL in the germline V gene (reference sequence). The CDR3 is 17 amino acids. V gave up 0 bases and J gave up 5 bases, with 19 bases separating them. The CDR3 loop is CASSQDMAGLRRETQYF. CDR3 sequence (DNA): TGTGCCAGCAGCCAAGATATGGCGGGACTCCGACGGGAGACCCAGTACTTC.

This clonotype has a count of ten or more. The chain carries TRBV29-1 and TRBJ1-2; D uncertain. The CDR3 sequence is 14 residues long. The V gene's germline CDR1 is SQVTM and CDR2 ANQGSEA. Trimming took off 7 bases at V and 1 base at J, with 16 bases between the two ends. The CDR3 bases are TGCAGCGCCCTTAAGTCAGGTGGTAACTATGGCTACACCTTC. Amino acids: CSALKSGGNYGYTF.

This clonotype was counted a few times. The V gene is TRBV2, the J gene TRBJ2-2, with D tentatively TRBD1 (6 bases). V lost 6 bases and J lost 5, with 25 bases in between. CDR1 and CDR2 from the germline V gene are SNHLY and FYNNEI. The CDR3 loop spans 18 amino acids. CDR3 sequence: CASSVDLGASRGTGELFF. In DNA form, the CDR3 reads TGTGCCAGCAGCGTAGACCTGGGGGCGAGTAGGGGGACCGGGGAGCTGTTTTTT. Based on the CDR3 plus reference TRBV2 and TRBJ2-2, the full variable domain is EPEVTQTPSHQVTQMGQEVILRCVPISNHLYFYWYRQILGQKVEFLVSFYNNEISEKSEIFDDQFSVERPDGSNFTLKIRSTKLEDSAMYFCASSVDLGASRGTGELFFGEGSRLTVL.

Ten or more counts support this clonotype. The chain has TRBV7-2 and TRBJ2-1, with unresolved D. This CDR3 region has 16 residues. The V end lost 5 bases, the J end lost 3 bases, and 17 bases lay between the germline ends. Per the germline V gene, CDR1 is SGHTA and CDR2 is FQGNSA. The CDR3 reads CASSPHLGTIYNEQFF. The CDR3 DNA reads as TGTGCCAGCAGCCCGCATCTAGGAACCATCTACAATGAGCAGTTCTTC.

The chain has TRBV3-1 and TRBJ1-3; D may be TRBD1 (6 bases). Deletions cut 4 bases from V and 0 bases from J, with 13 bases between. CDR1 and CDR2 from the germline V gene are LGHDT and YNNKEL (reference sequence). The CDR3 extends over 16 amino acids. CDR3 sequence (DNA): TGTGCCAGCAGCCTGGACAGTTCCTACTCTGGAAACACCATATATTTT. Translating gives CASSLDSSYSGNTIYF. Full variable domain (missing parts from reference TRBV3-1 and TRBJ1-3): DTAVSQTPKYLVTQMGNDKSIKCEQNLGHDTMYWYKQDSKKFLKIMFSYNNKELIINETVPNRFSPKSPDKAHLNLHINSLELGDSAVYFCASSLDSSYSGNTIYFGEGSWLTVV.

This clonotype was seen a few times. The chain recombines TRBV24-1 with TRBJ2-5, with no clear D. CDR3 length equals 13 residues. V was cut by 2 bases and J by 13 bases, with 16 bases left in between. Germline V CDR1 and CDR2: KGHDR, SFDVKD. The DNA of the CDR3 is TGTGCCACCAGTGATTCCTCTAATAGGGCTGCGTACTTC. It codes for CATSDSSNRAAYF.

V usage is TRBV3-1 and J usage is TRBJ2-1, with D possibly called TRBD1 or TRBD2 (5 bases each). The ends were cut back, 7 bases at V and 10 bases at J, with 20 bases in the middle. The CDR3 runs 14 residues. In germline, CDR1 is LGHDT, CDR2 YNNKEL (reference sequence). CDR3 sequence (DNA): TGTGCCAGCACCCCTGGGGACGGTCCAATAGAGCAGTTCTTC. Translated, it gives CASTPGDGPIEQFF.

This clonotype was seen many times. J is TRBJ2-1 and V is TRBV11-3; 9 bases line up with TRBD2. Germline CDR1 and CDR2: SGHNT and YENEEA. The CDR3 runs to 16 residues. J was trimmed by 8 bases and V by 5 bases; bases with no gene match: 13. The CDR3 sequence: CASSPALSGRGYEQFF. DNA of the CDR3: TGTGCCAGCAGCCCGGCCCTTAGCGGGAGAGGCTATGAGCAGTTCTTC. Combining the CDR3 with reference TRBV11-3 and TRBJ2-1 gives the whole variable domain EAGVVQSPRYKIIEKKQPVAFWCNPISGHNTLYWYLQNLGQGPELLIRYENEEAVDDSQLPKDRFSAERLKGVDSTLKIQPAELGDSAVYLCASSPALSGRGYEQFFGPGTRLTVL.

This clonotype was detected ten times or more. The V and J genes are TRBV11-2 and TRBJ2-7, with TRBD2 matching over 9 bases. Looked up from germline, CDR1 is SGHAT and CDR2 is FQNNGV. The J segment lost 0 bases and the V segment lost 1 base, leaving 10 bases of the junction unmatched. The CDR3 sequence is 18 residues long. Here the CDR3 reads CASSLVGTSSTFSYEQYF. CDR3 nucleotides: TGTGCCAGCAGCTTAGTAGGGACTAGCTCTACTTTCTCCTACGAGCAGTACTTC.